This record concerns one T cell receptor beta chain sequence. The sequence runs out 3 residues before the end of the CDR3; the remainder is reconstructed from the germline J gene. This sample is part of a study of T cells in women clearing cervical HPV infection. Trimming took off 1 base at V and 3 bases at J, with 6 bases between the two ends. The CDR3 loop spans 13 amino acids. Germline V lookup: CDR1 SGHTA, CDR2 FQGNSA. TCRdb's copy holds only in-frame clones and misses some; the assay was immunoSEQ multiplex PCR. The sample yields around 15,000 clones, of which the top ten take up roughly a tenth.

Sequenced: blood buffy coat. The chain couples TRBV7-2 to TRBJ2-5; D is undetermined. The sequence came from a woman aged 18 to 75 with a cervical HPV16 infection that either progressed to CIN3+ or cleared (not recorded which). The CDR3 bases that were read are TGTGCCAGCAGCTTAGGGCAGAAAGAGACC. It encodes CASSLGQKET. Given in full, the CDR3 is CASSLGQKETQYF.